This TCR beta chain is drawn from a study of T cells in Graves' hyperthyroidism and ophthalmopathy. The germline CDR1 and CDR2 sequences are SGHTA and FQGNSA. The CDR3 sequence is 15 residues long. Trimming stripped 3 bases from V and 0 bases from J, with 11 bases between. RNA transcripts yielded amplified TCR beta CDR3 regions. TCR CDR3 regions were first amplified by RT-PCR with HTBI primers. TCRdb recomputed calls from the multiplex PCR reads with MiXCR, one row per CDR3 protein. The sample carries around 350,000 distinct CDR3 sequences, around 14% recorded once. In the case of this clonotype: Since no conserved phenylalanine or tryptophan closes the CDR3, a read error is the likely cause.

Sequences were obtained from blood. The origin of this receptor is a young woman with Graves' hyperthyroidism. The chain has TRBV7-2 and TRBJ1-2, with unresolved D. In DNA form, the CDR3 reads TGTGCCAGCAGCTTCGACTTCGGGACTAACTATGGCTACACCCTC. Amino acid sequence: CASSFDFGTNYGYTL.